The present T cell receptor beta chain was sequenced within a study of Ad26.COV2.S vaccination and SARS-CoV-2 variants. Germline V gives CDR1 MNHEY, CDR2 SVGEGT. This CDR3 spans 16 amino acids. Trimming shortened V by 3 bases and J by 0 bases, and 12 bases separated the two germline ends. Sample treatment: around 19 received Ad26.COV2.S at low or high dose, single or two shots; a few received placebo; per-sample allocation not given. Sampling was performed 63 days after the first vaccine or placebo injection. Sequenced by immunoSEQ multiplex PCR; TCRdb stores in-frame clones only, minus some. The sample contains roughly 250,000 clones, around 90% of which appear only once.

The chain links TRBV6-2 or TRBV6-3 to TRBJ1-5; D call uncertain. This sample comprised peripheral blood, obtained in a trial of Ad26.COV2.S vaccine versus placebo. This TCR derives from a person between 18 and 59 years old who received the Ad26.COV2.S COVID-19 vaccine or a placebo. CDR3 sequence (DNA): TGTGCCAGCAGTTATTACCAGATCGATAGCAATCAGCCCCAGCATTTT. It specifies CASSYYQIDSNQPQHF.